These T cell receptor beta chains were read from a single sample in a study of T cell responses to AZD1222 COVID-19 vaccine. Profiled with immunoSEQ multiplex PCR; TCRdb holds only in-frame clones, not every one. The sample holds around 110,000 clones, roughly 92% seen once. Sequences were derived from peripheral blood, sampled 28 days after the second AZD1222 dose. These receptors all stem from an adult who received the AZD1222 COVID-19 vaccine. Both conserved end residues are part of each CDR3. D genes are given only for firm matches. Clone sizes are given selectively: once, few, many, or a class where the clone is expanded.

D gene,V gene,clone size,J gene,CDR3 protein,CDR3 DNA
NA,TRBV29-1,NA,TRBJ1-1,CSAELSTEAFF,TGCAGCGCAGAATTATCGACTGAAGCTTTCTTT
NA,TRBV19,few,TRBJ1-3,CASSLGGRPGNTIYF,TGTGCCAGTAGCCTGGGGGGGCGTCCTGGAAACACCATATATTTT
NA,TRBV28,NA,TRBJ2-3,CASNEASARGDTQYF,TGTGCCAGCAATGAGGCTAGCGCGCGGGGAGATACGCAGTATTTT
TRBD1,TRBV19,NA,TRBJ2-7,CASSTNGQGGYEQYF,TGTGCCAGTAGTACGAACGGACAGGGGGGCTACGAGCAGTACTTC
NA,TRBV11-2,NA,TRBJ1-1,CASTPRGWGTEAFF,TGTGCCAGCACCCCCCGTGGGTGGGGCACTGAAGCTTTCTTT
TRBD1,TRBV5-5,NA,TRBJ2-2,CASSSGQASNTGELFF,TGTGCCAGCAGTTCGGGACAGGCTTCGAACACCGGGGAGCTGTTTTTT
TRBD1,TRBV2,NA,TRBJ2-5,CASKDREETQYF,TGTGCCAGCAAGGACAGGGAGGAGACCCAGTACTTC
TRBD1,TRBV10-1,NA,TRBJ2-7,CASSGTSGTEEQYF,TGCGCCAGCAGTGGAACCTCCGGGACAGAGGAGCAGTACTTC
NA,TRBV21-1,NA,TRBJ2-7,CASSPRDRGDEQYF,TGTGCCAGCAGCCCTCGGGACAGGGGGGACGAGCAGTACTTC
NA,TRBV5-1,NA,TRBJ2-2,CASSWLPQVVQNTGELFF,TGCGCCAGCAGCTGGCTTCCGCAGGTCGTCCAGAACACCGGGGAGCTGTTTTTT
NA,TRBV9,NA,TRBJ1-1,CASSPQGNTEAFF,TGTGCCAGCAGCCCCCAGGGGAACACTGAAGCTTTCTTT
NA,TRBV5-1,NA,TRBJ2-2,CASSLSGTGGTGELFF,TGCGCCAGCAGCTTGAGCGGGACAGGCGGGACCGGGGAGCTGTTTTTT
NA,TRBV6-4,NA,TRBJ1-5,CASSEKLGSQPQHF,TGTGCCAGCAGTGAGAAACTTGGTAGTCAGCCCCAGCATTTT
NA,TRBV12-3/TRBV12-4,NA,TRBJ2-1,CASRLGDYNEQFF,TGTGCCAGCAGGCTGGGTGACTACAATGAGCAGTTCTTC
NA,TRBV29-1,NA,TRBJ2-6,CSVRPQGAGANVLTF,TGCAGCGTACGACCCCAGGGTGCTGGGGCCAACGTCCTGACTTTC
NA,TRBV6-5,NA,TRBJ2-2,CASTDSGLNTGELFF,TGTGCCAGCACCGACTCGGGACTGAACACCGGGGAGCTGTTTTTT
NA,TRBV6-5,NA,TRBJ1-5,CASSYRQAHQPQHF,TGTGCCAGCAGCTACCGACAGGCTCATCAGCCCCAGCATTTT
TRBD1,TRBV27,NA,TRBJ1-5,CASSLNRGDQPQHF,TGTGCCAGCAGTTTGAACAGGGGGGATCAGCCCCAGCATTTT
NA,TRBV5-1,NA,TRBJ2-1,CASTPVMGLGGNEQFF,TGCGCCAGCACTCCGGTGATGGGCCTCGGTGGGAATGAGCAGTTCTTC
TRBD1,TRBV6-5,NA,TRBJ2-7,CASSSRDSSYEQYF,TGTGCCAGCAGTTCTCGGGACAGCTCCTACGAGCAGTACTTC
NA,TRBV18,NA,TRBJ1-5,CASSPGQGQQPQHF,TGTGCCAGCTCACCGGGGCAGGGCCAACAGCCCCAGCATTTT
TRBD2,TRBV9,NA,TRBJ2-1,CASSVPSGSNEQFF,TGTGCCAGCAGCGTACCTAGCGGGAGCAATGAGCAGTTCTTC
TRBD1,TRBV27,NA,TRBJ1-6,CASSFRDRVVSFLHF,TGTGCCAGCAGTTTCCGGGACAGGGTCGTCTCCTTCCTCCACTTT
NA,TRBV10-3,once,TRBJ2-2,CAIGRGVNTGELFF,TGTGCCATCGGGAGGGGGGTGAACACCGGGGAGCTGTTTTTT
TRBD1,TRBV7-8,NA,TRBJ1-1,CASRYRGKTEAFF,TGTGCCAGCAGATACAGGGGGAAAACTGAAGCTTTCTTT
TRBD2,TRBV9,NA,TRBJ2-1,CASSVGLAGDEQFF,TGTGCCAGCAGCGTAGGGCTAGCGGGAGACGAGCAGTTCTTC
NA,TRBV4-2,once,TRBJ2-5,CASSQGQLETQYF,TGTGCCAGCAGCCAAGGCCAGCTAGAGACCCAGTACTTC
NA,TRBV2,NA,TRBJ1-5,CASSDGEGQPQHF,TGTGCCAGCAGTGACGGTGAAGGTCAGCCCCAGCATTTT
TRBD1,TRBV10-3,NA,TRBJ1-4,CAVGQGFNEKLFF,TGTGCCGTGGGACAGGGTTTTAATGAAAAACTGTTTTTT
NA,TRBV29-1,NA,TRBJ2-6,CSASQGKANVLTF,TGCAGCGCTTCGCAGGGTAAAGCCAACGTCCTGACTTTC
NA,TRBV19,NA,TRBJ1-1,CASSTTLNTEAFF,TGTGCCAGTAGTACGACTTTGAACACTGAAGCTTTCTTT
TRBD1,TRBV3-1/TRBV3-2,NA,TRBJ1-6,CASSQSGRGQSPLHF,TGTGCCAGCAGCCAGTCGGGCAGGGGGCAGTCACCCCTCCACTTT
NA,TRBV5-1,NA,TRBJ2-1,CASSPGTSSIVSYNEQFF,TGCGCCAGCAGCCCCGGGACTTCCTCTATAGTCTCCTACAATGAGCAGTTCTTC
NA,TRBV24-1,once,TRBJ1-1,CATPGKQRETEAFF,TGTGCCACCCCAGGGAAACAGCGAGAAACTGAAGCTTTCTTT
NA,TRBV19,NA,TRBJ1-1,CASRRRDTEAFF,TGTGCCAGTAGAAGAAGAGACACTGAAGCTTTCTTT
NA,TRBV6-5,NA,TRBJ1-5,CASAWRGDNQPQHF,TGTGCCAGCGCCTGGCGGGGAGACAATCAGCCCCAGCATTTT
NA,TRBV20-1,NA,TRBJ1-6,CSASDRAPSSYNSPLHF,TGCAGTGCTAGTGACCGAGCCCCGAGCTCCTATAATTCACCCCTCCACTTT
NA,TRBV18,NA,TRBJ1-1,CASSPTGHQNTEAFF,TGTGCCAGCTCACCTACGGGACATCAGAACACTGAAGCTTTCTTT
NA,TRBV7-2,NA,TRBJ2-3,CASSLEYSEDTQYF,TGTGCCAGCAGCTTAGAATACTCTGAGGATACGCAGTATTTT
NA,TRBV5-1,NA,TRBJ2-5,CASSPRSQETQYF,TGCGCCAGCAGCCCGCGAAGTCAAGAGACCCAGTACTTC
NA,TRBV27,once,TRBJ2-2,CASSLSNTGELFF,TGTGCCAGCAGTTTGAGTAACACCGGGGAGCTGTTTTTT
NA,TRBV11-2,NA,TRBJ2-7,CASSLAGSTYEQYF,TGTGCCAGCAGCTTAGCCGGGAGCACCTACGAGCAGTACTTC
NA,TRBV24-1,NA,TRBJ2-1,CATARWNEQFF,TGTGCCACCGCCCGGTGGAATGAGCAGTTCTTC
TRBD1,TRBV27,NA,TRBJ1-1,CASSLNRGNTEAFF,TGTGCCAGCAGTCTCAACAGGGGCAACACTGAAGCTTTCTTT
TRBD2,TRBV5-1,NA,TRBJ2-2,CASSPGLAGGLAGELFF,TGCGCCAGCAGCCCCGGACTAGCGGGAGGTCTCGCCGGGGAGCTGTTTTTT
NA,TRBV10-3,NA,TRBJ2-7,CAISERKGTYEQYF,TGTGCCATCAGTGAAAGGAAAGGGACCTACGAGCAGTACTTC
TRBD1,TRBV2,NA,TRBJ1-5,CASSSDRGSGSPQHF,TGTGCCAGCAGTTCGGACAGGGGGTCGGGTTCGCCCCAGCATTTT